A single sample is the source of the 22 T cell receptor beta chains below, sequenced in a study of early T cells in non-severe SARS-CoV-2 infection. TCRdb used MiXCR to reprocess the 5' RACE reads, holding one entry per CDR3 protein. The table includes tens of thousands of distinct CDR3 sequences, 10% to 15% detected once. Material: whole blood. The receptors originated from an adult who was a healthcare worker with PCR-confirmed SARS-CoV-2 infection or an uninfected control (not recorded which).

The chain links TRBV7-9 to TRBJ1-3; no clear D. This CDR3 contains 16 residues. The V end lost 1 base, the J end lost 2 bases, and 12 bases lay between the germline ends. Looked up from germline, CDR1 is SEHNR and CDR2 is FQNEAQ (reference sequence). The CDR3: CASSLGTGPPGNTIYF. CDR3 in DNA: TGTGCCAGCAGCTTAGGGACGGGCCCACCTGGAAACACCATATATTTT.

This clonotype has a handful of counts. V gene TRBV4-1 combines with J gene TRBJ2-3, with D possibly TRBD1 on 6 matching bases. The CDR3 runs 13 residues. The ends were cut back, 4 bases at V and 10 bases at J, with 15 bases in the middle. CDR1 is MGHRA and CDR2 is YSYEKL in the germline V gene. CDR3 residues: CASSLGQWGPQYF. The DNA of the CDR3 is TGCGCCAGCAGCCTCGGACAGTGGGGACCGCAGTATTTT.

This clonotype appeared a few times. V gene TRBV11-1 combines with J gene TRBJ2-3; D is undetermined. The ends were cut back, 5 bases at V and 4 bases at J, with 4 bases in the middle. The CDR3 runs to 11 residues. CDR1 and CDR2 from the germline V gene are SGHAT and FQDESV (reference sequence). The CDR3 nucleotides read TGTGCCAGCAGCGACGCAGATACGCAGTATTTT. Translating gives CASSDADTQYF.

There are many counts of this clonotype. The chain joins TRBV29-1 to TRBJ2-7, with 9 bases that match TRBD2. Germline CDR1 reads SQVTM; CDR2 reads ANQGSEA. The CDR3 sequence is 13 residues long. V was clipped by 4 bases and J by 7 bases; unmatched bases: 8. The CDR3 DNA sequence: TGCAGCGTTGGTCCTAGCGGGACCCGGGAGCAGTACTTC. It is translated as CSVGPSGTREQYF.

V is TRBV4-2 and J is TRBJ2-7; the match to TRBD1 covers 8 bases. CDR3 size: 15 residues. Germline CDR1 reads LGHNA; CDR2 reads YNFKEQ. Trimming at V came to 3 bases and at J to 2 bases, leaving 6 bases not matched to a gene. The CDR3 coding sequence is TGTGCCAGCAGCCAGGGACAGGATAAGACCTACGAGCAGTACTTC. It specifies CASSQGQDKTYEQYF.

The V and J genes are TRBV5-1 and TRBJ1-1; 9 bases are shared with TRBD1. With V trimmed by 5 bases and J by 2 bases, 4 bases remained unmatched. Germline loops: CDR1 SGHRS, CDR2 YFSETQ. The length of the CDR3 is 14 residues. In DNA form, the CDR3 reads TGCGCCAGCAGAGGACAGGGGACAAACACTGAAGCTTTCTTT. Protein sequence: CASRGQGTNTEAFF.

This clonotype was detected a few times. CDR3 residues: CASSLEPGANVLTF. As DNA, the CDR3 is TGTGCCAGCAGCTTAGAGCCTGGGGCCAACGTCCTGACTTTC. The chain combines TRBV7-6 with TRBJ2-6; D remains unclear. CDR1 is SGHVS, CDR2 FNYEAQ, per germline. Between the trimmed V and J ends, which lost 1 base and 2 bases, there was a span of 3 bases. This CDR3 comprises 14 residues.

This clonotype was observed a few times. V gene TRBV20-1 combines with J gene TRBJ2-2; TRBD2 agrees at 8 bases. The V and J ends lost 0 bases and 5 bases, in that order; junction bases with no gene match: 8. CDR1 is DFQATT, CDR2 SNEGSKA, per germline (reference sequence). This CDR3 is 16 amino acids long. In DNA form, the CDR3 reads TGCAGTGCTAGAGATCGTTGGCGGGGGGAAACCGGGGAGCTGTTTTTT. Protein product: CSARDRWRGETGELFF.

Only a few counts were recorded for this clonotype. The rearrangement joins TRBV9 to TRBJ2-7, with 8 bases identical to TRBD2. CDR3 length equals 15 residues. J was trimmed by 2 bases and V by 4 bases; bases with no gene match: 8. Germline CDR1 reads SGDLS; CDR2 reads YYNGEE. The DNA for the CDR3 is TGTGCCAGCAGCACGAGACCAGCGGGGGCCTACGAGCAGTACTTC. Translated: CASSTRPAGAYEQYF.

The genes are TRBV10-2 and TRBJ2-5, with D unresolved. Trimming removed 6 bases at V and 0 bases at J, with 20 bases between. Per germline, CDR1 WSHSY and CDR2 SAAADI. This CDR3 spans 17 amino acids. The DNA for the CDR3 is TGCGCCAGCAGGCCCGACCTCAGACTTGGGAACCAAGAGACCCAGTACTTC. Translated: CASRPDLRLGNQETQYF.

The chain recombines TRBV18 with TRBJ2-3, with unresolved D. Germline CDR1 and CDR2: KGHSH and LQKENI. This CDR3 is 15 amino acids long. Between the trimmed V and J ends, which lost 1 base and 0 bases, there was a span of 8 bases. Here the CDR3 DNA reads TGTGCCAGCTCACCACGGCAGGCTAGCACAGATACGCAGTATTTT. Protein product: CASSPRQASTDTQYF.

This clonotype was detected a few times. J is TRBJ2-7 and V is TRBV25-1, with TRBD2 as a possible D gene (6 bases). V dropped 2 bases and J dropped 7 bases, with 15 bases sitting between them. The CDR3 extends over 14 amino acids. Per germline, CDR1 MGHDK and CDR2 SYGVNS. In DNA form, the CDR3 reads TGTGCCAGCAGTGAAGGGGACTTCAACGGGGAGCAGTACTTC. Its translation is CASSEGDFNGEQYF.

The sample holds a few counts of this clonotype. The rearrangement uses TRBV6-5 and TRBJ2-7; D remains unclear. In germline, CDR1 is MNHEY, CDR2 SVGAGI. This CDR3 is 15 amino acids long. V was shortened by 5 bases and J by 7 bases, with 21 bases between the two germline ends. Here the CDR3 DNA reads TGTGCCAGCAGTAATCAGGCCACCGGGTATGGGGAGCAGTACTTC. Protein sequence: CASSNQATGYGEQYF.

J is TRBJ2-7 and V is TRBV19, with TRBD2 matching over 12 bases. Germline V gene lookup returns CDR1 LNHDA and CDR2 SQIVND (reference sequence). CDR3 size: 14 residues. V gave up 4 bases and J gave up 5 bases; unmatched junction bases: 3. In nucleotides, the CDR3 is TGTGCCAGTAGTACTAGCGGGGGGGCAGACGAGCAGTACTTC. This encodes CASSTSGGADEQYF.

The chain joins TRBV5-1 to TRBJ2-2; D is unresolved. Germline V lookup: CDR1 SGHRS, CDR2 YFSETQ. The CDR3 is 16 amino acids. V lost 3 bases to trimming and J lost 5 bases, with 17 bases between them. The CDR3 sequence is CASSSDGRIGTGELFF. CDR3 DNA sequence: TGCGCCAGCAGCTCCGACGGACGAATCGGGACCGGGGAGCTGTTTTTT.

This clonotype was counted between two and nine times. The chain couples TRBV12-3 or TRBV12-4 to TRBJ1-2; 7 bases line up with TRBD1. With V trimmed by 3 bases and J by 6 bases, 7 bases remained unmatched. This CDR3 spans 14 amino acids. DNA of the CDR3: TGTGCCAGCAGTTTGCACAGGGGCTCAGATGGCTACACCTTC. Translating it yields CASSLHRGSDGYTF.

This clonotype occurred many times. The chain is built from TRBV7-3 and TRBJ1-1, with D uncertain. With 6 bases removed from V and 7 bases from J, the gap between germline ends came to 15 bases. Per germline, CDR1 SGHTA and CDR2 FQGTGA. CDR3 length equals 13 residues. In DNA form, the CDR3 reads TGTGCCAGCAGTCGTGAGTTTGGTGGTGAAGCTTTCTTT. It codes for CASSREFGGEAFF.

V and J are TRBV25-1 and TRBJ2-2; 8 bases fit TRBD1. This CDR3 is built from 15 residues. The V segment lost 8 bases and the J segment 5 bases; nucleotides outside the gene matches: 10. Germline CDR1 is MGHDK and CDR2 is SYGVNS. CDR3 protein: CASLPDRAGTGELFF. Here the CDR3 DNA reads TGTGCCAGCCTCCCGGACAGGGCCGGAACCGGGGAGCTGTTTTTT.

The chain combines TRBV2 with TRBJ2-1; 8 positions agree with TRBD2. The trim removed 7 bases at V and 4 bases at J, leaving 24 bases unmatched. CDR1 and CDR2 from the germline V gene are SNHLY and FYNNEI. This CDR3 contains 20 residues. The chain's CDR3 is CASTRDLPQTGGGGYNEQFF. CDR3 coding DNA: TGTGCCAGCACCCGAGACCTCCCACAAACCGGGGGGGGAGGTTACAATGAGCAGTTCTTC.

This clonotype came up a few times. The chain recombines TRBV7-3 with TRBJ2-6, with 7 bases matching TRBD2. The CDR3 is made up of 17 amino acids. The V gene end was trimmed by 5 bases and the J gene end by 5 bases; junction bases not matched to a gene: 12. Germline assignment: CDR1 SGHTA and CDR2 FQGTGA. The DNA of the CDR3 is TGTGCCAGCAGCCCGGGCTCAGGGAGGGGTCGGGCCAACGTCCTGACTTTC. Translating it yields CASSPGSGRGRANVLTF.

This clonotype came up many times. V usage is TRBV5-8 and J usage is TRBJ2-1; no clear D gene. The CDR3 totals 14 residues. CDR1 is SGHTS and CDR2 is YDEGEE in the germline V gene. With 2 bases removed from V and 7 bases from J, the gap between germline ends came to 13 bases. The DNA for the CDR3 is TGTGCCAGCAGCTTCCCGGTCGTGGGGAATGAGCAGTTCTTC. It encodes CASSFPVVGNEQFF.

This clonotype was recorded at least ten times. The V call is TRBV5-1, the J call TRBJ2-7; D is unclear. Per the germline V gene, CDR1 is SGHRS and CDR2 is YFSETQ. The CDR3 has 14 residues. V was pared by 0 bases and J by 4 bases, with 11 bases between. The CDR3 loop reads CASSLVSGAYEQYF. As DNA, the CDR3 is TGCGCCAGCAGCTTGGTGTCAGGTGCATACGAGCAGTACTTC. The entire variable domain, with the rest obtained from reference TRBV5-1 and TRBJ2-7, is as follows: KAGVTQTPRYLIKTRGQQVTLSCSPISGHRSVSWYQQTPGQGLQFLFEYFSETQRNKGNFPGRFSGRQFSNSRSEMNVSTLELGDSALYLCASSLVSGAYEQYFGPGTRLTVT.